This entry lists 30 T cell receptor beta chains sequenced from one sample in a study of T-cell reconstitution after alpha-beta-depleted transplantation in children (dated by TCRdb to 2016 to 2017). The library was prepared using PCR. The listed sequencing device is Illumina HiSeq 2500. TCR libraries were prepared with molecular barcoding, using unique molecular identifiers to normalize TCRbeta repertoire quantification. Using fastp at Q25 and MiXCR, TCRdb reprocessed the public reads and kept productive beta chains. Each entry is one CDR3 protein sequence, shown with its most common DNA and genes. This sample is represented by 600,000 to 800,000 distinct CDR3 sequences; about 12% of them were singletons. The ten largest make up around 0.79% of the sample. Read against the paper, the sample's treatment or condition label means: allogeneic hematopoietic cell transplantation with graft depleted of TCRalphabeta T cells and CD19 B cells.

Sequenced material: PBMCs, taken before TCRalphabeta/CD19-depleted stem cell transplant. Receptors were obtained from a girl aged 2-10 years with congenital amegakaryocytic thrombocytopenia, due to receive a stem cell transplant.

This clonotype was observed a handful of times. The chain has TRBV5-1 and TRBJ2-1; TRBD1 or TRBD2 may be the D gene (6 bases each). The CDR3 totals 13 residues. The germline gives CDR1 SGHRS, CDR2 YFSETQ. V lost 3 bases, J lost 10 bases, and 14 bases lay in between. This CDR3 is CASSYGGGTEQFF. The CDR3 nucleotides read TGCGCCAGCAGCTATGGGGGCGGGACAGAGCAGTTCTTC.

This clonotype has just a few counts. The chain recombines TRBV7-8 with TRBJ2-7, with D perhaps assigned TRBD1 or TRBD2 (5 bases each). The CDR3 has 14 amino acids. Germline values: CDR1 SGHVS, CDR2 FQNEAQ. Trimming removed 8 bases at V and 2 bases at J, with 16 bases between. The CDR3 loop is CASAYSGAPYEQYF. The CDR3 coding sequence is TGTGCCAGCGCCTACTCCGGGGCGCCCTACGAGCAGTACTTC.

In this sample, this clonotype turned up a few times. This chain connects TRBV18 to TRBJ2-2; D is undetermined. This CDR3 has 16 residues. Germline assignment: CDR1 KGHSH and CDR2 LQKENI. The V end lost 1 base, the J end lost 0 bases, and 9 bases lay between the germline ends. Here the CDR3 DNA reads TGTGCCAGCTCACCACTTGGGGTAGCGAACACCGGGGAGCTGTTTTTT. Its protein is CASSPLGVANTGELFF.

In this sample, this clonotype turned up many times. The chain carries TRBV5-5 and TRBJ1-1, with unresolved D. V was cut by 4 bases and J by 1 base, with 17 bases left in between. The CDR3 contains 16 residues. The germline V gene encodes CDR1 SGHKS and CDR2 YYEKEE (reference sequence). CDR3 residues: CASSPYLGRSNTEAFF. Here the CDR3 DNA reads TGTGCCAGCAGCCCATATCTCGGACGTTCGAACACTGAAGCTTTCTTT.

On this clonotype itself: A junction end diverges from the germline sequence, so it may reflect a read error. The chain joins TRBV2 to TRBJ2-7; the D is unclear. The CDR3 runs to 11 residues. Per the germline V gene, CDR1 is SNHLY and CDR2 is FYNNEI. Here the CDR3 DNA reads TGTGCCGGCAGTGCAGGCTACGAGCAGTACTTC. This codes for CAGSAGYEQYF.

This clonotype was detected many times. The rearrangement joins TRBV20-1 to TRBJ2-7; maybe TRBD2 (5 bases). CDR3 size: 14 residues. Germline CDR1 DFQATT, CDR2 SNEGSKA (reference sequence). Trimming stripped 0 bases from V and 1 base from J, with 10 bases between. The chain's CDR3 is CSARDWRTSYEQYF. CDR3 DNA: TGCAGTGCTAGAGATTGGCGGACTTCCTACGAGCAGTACTTC.

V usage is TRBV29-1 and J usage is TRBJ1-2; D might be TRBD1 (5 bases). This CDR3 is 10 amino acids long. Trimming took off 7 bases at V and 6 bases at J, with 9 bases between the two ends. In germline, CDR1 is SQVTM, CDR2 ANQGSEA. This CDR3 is CSGGIDGYTF. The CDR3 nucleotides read TGCAGCGGGGGGATCGATGGCTACACCTTC.

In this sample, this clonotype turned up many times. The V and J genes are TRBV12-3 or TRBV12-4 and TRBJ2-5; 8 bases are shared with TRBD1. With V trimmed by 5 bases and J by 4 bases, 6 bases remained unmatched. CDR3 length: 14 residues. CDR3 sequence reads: CASSPDRVRETQYF. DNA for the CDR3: TGTGCCAGCAGTCCGGACAGGGTACGAGAGACCCAGTACTTC.

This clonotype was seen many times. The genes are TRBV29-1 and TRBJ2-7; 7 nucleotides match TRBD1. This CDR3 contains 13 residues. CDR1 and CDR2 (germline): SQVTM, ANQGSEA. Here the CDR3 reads CSANDRENYEQYF. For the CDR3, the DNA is TGCAGTGCTAACGACAGGGAAAACTACGAGCAGTACTTC.

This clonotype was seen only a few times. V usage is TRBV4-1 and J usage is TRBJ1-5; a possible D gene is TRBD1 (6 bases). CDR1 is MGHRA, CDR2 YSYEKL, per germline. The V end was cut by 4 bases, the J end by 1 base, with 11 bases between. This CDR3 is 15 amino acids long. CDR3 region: CASSRQEKSNQPQHF. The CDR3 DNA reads TGCGCCAGCAGCCGACAGGAAAAGAGCAATCAGCCCCAGCATTTT.

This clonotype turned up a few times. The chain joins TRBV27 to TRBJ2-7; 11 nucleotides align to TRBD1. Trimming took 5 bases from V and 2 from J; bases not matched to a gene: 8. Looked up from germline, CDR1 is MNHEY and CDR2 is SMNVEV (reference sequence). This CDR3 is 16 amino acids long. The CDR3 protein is CASSVKGQGATYEQYF. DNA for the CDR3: TGTGCCAGCAGTGTAAAAGGACAGGGGGCGACCTACGAGCAGTACTTC.

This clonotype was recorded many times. The CDR3: CASSRGTTYQETQYF. For the CDR3, the DNA is TGTGCCAGCAGCAGAGGGACCACGTACCAAGAGACCCAGTACTTC. This chain links TRBV5-8 with TRBJ2-5; the D gene could be TRBD1 or TRBD2 (5 bases each). CDR1 SGHTS and CDR2 YDEGEE come from the germline V gene. The CDR3 runs 15 residues. V lost 4 bases, J lost 0 bases, and 13 bases lay in between.

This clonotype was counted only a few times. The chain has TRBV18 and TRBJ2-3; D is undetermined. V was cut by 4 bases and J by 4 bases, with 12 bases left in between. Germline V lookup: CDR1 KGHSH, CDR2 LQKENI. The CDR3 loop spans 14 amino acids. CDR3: CASSQVGRSDTQYF. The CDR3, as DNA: TGTGCCAGCTCACAGGTGGGAAGGTCAGATACGCAGTATTTT.

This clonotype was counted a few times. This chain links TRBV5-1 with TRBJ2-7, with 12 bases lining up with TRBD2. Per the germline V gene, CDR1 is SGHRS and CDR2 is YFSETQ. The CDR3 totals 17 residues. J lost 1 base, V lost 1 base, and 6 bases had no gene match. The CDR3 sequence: CASSLPLAGGPSYEQYF. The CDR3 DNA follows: TGCGCCAGCAGCTTGCCCCTAGCGGGAGGGCCGTCCTACGAGCAGTACTTC.

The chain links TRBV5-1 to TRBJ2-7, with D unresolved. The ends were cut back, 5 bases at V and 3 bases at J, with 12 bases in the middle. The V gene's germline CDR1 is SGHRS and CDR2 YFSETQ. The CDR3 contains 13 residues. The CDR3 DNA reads TGCGCCAGCAGTGACCTTAGAGGCTACGAGCAGTACTTC. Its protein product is CASSDLRGYEQYF.

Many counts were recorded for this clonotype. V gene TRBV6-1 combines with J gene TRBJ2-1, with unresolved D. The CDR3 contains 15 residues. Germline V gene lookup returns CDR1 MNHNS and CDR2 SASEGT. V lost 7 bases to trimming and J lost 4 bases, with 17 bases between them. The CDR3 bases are TGTGCCAGCACTCCTTCGGCGCCCCCTTACAATGAGCAGTTCTTC. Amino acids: CASTPSAPPYNEQFF.

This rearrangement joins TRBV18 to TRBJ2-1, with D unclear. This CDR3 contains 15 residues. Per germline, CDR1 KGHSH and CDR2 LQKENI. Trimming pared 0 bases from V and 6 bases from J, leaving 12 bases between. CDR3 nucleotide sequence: TGTGCCAGCTCACCACCCCGGGCCCTCGGCAATGAGCAGTTCTTC. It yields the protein CASSPPRALGNEQFF.

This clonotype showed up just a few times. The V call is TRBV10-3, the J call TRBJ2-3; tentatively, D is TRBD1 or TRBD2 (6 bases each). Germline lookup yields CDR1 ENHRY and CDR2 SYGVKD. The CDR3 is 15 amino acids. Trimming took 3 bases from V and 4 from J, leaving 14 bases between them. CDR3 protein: CAISEMGGAPDTQYF. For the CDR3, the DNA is TGTGCCATCAGTGAAATGGGGGGCGCCCCAGATACGCAGTATTTT.

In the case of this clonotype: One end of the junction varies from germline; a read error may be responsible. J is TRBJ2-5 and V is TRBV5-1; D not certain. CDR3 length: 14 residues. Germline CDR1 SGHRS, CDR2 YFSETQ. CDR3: CASTPGPFRETQYF. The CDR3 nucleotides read TGTGCCAGCACCCCCGGACCCTTTCGGGAGACCCAGTACTTC.

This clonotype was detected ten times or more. The CDR3 nucleotides read TGTGCCATCAGTGCCAGCGGGTTTACAGATACGCAGTATTTT. This gives the protein CAISASGFTDTQYF. This chain links TRBV10-3 with TRBJ2-3, with a tentative D call TRBD2 (6 bases). CDR3 size: 14 residues. V was shortened by 4 bases and J by 3 bases, with 11 bases between the two germline ends. CDR1 is ENHRY and CDR2 is SYGVKD in the germline V gene.

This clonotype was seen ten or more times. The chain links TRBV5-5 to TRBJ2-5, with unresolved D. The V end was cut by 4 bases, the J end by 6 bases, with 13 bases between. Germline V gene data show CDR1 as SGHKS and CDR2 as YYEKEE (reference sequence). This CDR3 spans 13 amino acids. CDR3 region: CASSSNPRQTQYF. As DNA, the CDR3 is TGTGCCAGCAGCAGTAACCCGCGCCAGACCCAGTACTTC.

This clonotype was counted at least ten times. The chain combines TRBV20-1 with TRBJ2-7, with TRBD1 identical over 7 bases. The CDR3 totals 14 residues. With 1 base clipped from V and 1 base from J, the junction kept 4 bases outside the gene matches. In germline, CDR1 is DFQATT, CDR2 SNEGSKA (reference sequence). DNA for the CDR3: TGCAGTGCTAGAGTGTCGGGACAGTCCTACGAGCAGTACTTC. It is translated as CSARVSGQSYEQYF.

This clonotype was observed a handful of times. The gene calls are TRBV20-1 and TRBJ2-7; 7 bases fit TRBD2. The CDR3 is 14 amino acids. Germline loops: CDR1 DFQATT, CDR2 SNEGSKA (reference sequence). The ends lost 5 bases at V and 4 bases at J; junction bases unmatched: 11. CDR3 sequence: CSAHSGTNLYEQYF. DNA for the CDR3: TGCAGTGCTCACTCCGGGACTAACCTTTACGAGCAGTACTTC.

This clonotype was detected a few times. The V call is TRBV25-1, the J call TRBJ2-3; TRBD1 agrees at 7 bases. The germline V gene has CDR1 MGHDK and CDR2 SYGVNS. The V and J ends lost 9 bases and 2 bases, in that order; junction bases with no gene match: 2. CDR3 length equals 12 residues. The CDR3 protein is CARGQDTDTQYF. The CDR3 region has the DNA TGTGCCAGAGGACAGGACACAGATACGCAGTATTTT.

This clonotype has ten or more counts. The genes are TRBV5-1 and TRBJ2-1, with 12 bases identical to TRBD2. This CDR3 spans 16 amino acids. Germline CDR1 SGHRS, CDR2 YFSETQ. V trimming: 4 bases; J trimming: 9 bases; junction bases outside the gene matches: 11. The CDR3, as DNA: TGCGCCAGCAGCCCCCGACTAGCGGGAGATTCAGGTGAGCAGTTCTTC. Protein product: CASSPRLAGDSGEQFF.

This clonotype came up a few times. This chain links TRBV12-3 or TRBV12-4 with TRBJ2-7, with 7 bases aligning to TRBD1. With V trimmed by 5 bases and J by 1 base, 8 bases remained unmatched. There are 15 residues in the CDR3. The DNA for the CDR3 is TGTGCCAGCAGTCCCGGGACAGCGGTGTCCTACGAGCAGTACTTC. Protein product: CASSPGTAVSYEQYF.

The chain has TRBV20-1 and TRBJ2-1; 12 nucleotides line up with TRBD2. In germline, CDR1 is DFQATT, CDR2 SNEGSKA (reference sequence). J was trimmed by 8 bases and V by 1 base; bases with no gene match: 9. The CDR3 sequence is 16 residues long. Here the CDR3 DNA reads TGCAGTGCTAGAGCCTGGACTAGCGGGAATATAGATGAGCAGTTCTTC. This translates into CSARAWTSGNIDEQFF.

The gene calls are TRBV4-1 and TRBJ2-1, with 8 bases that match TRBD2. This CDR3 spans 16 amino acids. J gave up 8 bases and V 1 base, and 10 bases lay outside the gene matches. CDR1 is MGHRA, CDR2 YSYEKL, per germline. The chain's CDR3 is CASSQVSGSAVYEQFF. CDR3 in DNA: TGCGCCAGCAGCCAAGTGAGCGGGAGTGCAGTCTATGAGCAGTTCTTC.

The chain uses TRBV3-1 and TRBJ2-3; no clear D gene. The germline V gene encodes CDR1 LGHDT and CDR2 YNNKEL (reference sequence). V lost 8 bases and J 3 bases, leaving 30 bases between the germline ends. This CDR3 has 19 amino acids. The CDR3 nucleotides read TGTGCCAGCTGTTTCGACCATTCCACGCCGGCCGGTGATACAGATACGCAGTATTTT. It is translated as CASCFDHSTPAGDTDTQYF.

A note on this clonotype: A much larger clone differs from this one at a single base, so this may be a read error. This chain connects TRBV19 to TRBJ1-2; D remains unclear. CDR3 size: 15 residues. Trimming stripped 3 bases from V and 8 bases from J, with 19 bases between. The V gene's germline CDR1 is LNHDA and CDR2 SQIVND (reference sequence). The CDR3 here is CASSIVATGPWGYTF. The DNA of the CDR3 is TGTGCCAGTAGTATCGTAGCGACGGGTCCTTGGGGCTACACCTTC.